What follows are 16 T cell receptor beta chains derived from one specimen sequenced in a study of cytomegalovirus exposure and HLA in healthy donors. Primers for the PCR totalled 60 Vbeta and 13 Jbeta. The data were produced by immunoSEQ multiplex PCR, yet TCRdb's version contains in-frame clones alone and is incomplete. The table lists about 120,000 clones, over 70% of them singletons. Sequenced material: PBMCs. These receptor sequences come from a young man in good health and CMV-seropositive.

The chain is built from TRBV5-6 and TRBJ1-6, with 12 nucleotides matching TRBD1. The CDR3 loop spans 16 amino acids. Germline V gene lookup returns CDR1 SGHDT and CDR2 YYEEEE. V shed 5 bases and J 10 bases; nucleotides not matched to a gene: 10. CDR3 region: CASRYNIGTGGSPLHF. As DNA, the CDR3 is TGTGCCAGCAGATATAATATCGGGACAGGGGGCTCACCCCTCCACTTT.

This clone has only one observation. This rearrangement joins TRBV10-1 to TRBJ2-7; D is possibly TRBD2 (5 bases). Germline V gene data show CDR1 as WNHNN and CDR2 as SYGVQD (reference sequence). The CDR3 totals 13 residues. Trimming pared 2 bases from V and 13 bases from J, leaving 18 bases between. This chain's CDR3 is CASSEGVDGVEYF. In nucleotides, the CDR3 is TGCGCCAGCAGTGAGGGAGTGGACGGGGTCGAATACTTC.

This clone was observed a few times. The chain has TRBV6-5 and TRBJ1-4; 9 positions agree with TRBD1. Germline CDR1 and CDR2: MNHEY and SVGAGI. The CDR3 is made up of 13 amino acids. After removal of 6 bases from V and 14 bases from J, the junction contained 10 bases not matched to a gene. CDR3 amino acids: CASRRTGVDRLFF. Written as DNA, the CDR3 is TGTGCCAGCAGACGGACAGGGGTCGATCGGCTGTTTTTT.

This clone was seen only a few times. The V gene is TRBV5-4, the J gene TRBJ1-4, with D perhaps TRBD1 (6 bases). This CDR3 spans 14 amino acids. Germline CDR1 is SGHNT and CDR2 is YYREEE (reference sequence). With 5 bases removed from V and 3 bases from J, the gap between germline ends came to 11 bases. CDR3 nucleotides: TGTGCCAGCAGGAGACAGGATTCTAATGAAAAACTGTTTTTT. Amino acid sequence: CASRRQDSNEKLFF.

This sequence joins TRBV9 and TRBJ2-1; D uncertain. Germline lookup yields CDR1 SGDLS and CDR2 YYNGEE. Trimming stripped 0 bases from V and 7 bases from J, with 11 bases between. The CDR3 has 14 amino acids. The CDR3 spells CASSVAIQENEQFF. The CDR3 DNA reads TGTGCCAGCAGCGTAGCAATACAAGAAAATGAGCAGTTCTTC.

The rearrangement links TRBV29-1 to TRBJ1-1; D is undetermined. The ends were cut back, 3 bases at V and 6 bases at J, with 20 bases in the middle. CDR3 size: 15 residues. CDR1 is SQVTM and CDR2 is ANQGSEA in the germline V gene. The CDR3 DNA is TGCAGCGTTGACAATGAGGCGGGTTTTCGAGCTGAAGCTTTCTTT. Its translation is CSVDNEAGFRAEAFF.

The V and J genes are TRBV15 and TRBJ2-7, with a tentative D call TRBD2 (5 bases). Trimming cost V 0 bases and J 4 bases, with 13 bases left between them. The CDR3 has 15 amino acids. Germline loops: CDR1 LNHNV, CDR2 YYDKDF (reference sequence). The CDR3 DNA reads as TGTGCCACCAGCAGAGATGAGGACTTCACTTACGAGCAGTACTTC. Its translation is CATSRDEDFTYEQYF.

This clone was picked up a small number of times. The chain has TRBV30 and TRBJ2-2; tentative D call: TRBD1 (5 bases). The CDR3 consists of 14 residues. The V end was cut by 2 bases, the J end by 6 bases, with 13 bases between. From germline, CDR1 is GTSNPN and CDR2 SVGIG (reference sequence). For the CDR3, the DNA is TGTGCCTGGAGTTTAGGGGTTCTGCCCGGGGAGCTGTTTTTT. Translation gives CAWSLGVLPGELFF. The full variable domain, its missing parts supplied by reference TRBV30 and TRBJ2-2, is SQTIHQWPATLVQPVGSPLSLECTVEGTSNPNLYWYRQAAGRGLQLLFYSVGIGQISSEVPQNLSASRPQDRQFILSSKKLLLSDSGFYLCAWSLGVLPGELFFGEGSRLTVL.

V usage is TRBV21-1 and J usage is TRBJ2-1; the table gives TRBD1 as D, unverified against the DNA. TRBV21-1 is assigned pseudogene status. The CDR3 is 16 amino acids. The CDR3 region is CASSKRTDRGYNEQFF. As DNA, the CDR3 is TGTGCCAGCAGCAAACGGACGGACAGGGGGTACAATGAGCAGTTCTTC.

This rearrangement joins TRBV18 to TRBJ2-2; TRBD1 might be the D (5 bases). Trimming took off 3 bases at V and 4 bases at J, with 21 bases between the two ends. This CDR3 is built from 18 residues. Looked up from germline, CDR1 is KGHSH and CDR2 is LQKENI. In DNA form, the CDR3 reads TGTGCCAGCTCACCTCGAAAGTTGACCGACAGTTCCACCGGGGAGCTGTTTTTT. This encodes CASSPRKLTDSSTGELFF.

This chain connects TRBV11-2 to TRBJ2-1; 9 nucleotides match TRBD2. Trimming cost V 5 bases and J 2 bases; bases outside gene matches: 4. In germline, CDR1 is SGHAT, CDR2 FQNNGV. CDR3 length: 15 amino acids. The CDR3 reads CASSQSGRPYNEQFF. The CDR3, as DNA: TGTGCCAGCAGCCAAAGCGGGAGGCCCTACAATGAGCAGTTCTTC.

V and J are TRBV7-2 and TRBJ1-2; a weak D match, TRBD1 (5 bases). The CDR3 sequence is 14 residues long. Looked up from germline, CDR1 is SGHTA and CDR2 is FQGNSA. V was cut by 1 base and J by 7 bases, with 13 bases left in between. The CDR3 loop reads CASSLDQGVPGYTF. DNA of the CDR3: TGTGCCAGCAGCTTAGATCAAGGGGTTCCTGGCTACACCTTC. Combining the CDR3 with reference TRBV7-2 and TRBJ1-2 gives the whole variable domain GAGVSQSPSNKVTEKGKDVELRCDPISGHTALYWYRQSLGQGLEFLIYFQGNSAPDKSGLPSDRFSAERTGGSVSTLTIQRTQQEDSAVYLCASSLDQGVPGYTFGSGTRLTVV.

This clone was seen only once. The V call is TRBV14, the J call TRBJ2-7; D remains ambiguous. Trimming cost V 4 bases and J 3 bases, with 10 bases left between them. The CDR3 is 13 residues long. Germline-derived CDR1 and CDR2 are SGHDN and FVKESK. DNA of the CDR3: TGTGCCAGCAGCCCTACCCCGTTCTACGAGCAGTACTTC. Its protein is CASSPTPFYEQYF.

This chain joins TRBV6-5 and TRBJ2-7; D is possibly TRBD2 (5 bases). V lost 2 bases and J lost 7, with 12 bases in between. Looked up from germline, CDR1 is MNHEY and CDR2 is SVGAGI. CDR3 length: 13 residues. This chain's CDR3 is CASSYRPEVEQYF. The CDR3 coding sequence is TGTGCCAGCAGTTACCGGCCGGAGGTAGAGCAGTACTTC.

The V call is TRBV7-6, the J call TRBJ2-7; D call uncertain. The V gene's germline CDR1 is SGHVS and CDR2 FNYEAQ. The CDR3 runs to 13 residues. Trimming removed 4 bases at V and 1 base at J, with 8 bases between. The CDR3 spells CASSSAGSYEQYF. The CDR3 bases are TGTGCCAGCAGCTCGGCAGGTTCCTACGAGCAGTACTTC.

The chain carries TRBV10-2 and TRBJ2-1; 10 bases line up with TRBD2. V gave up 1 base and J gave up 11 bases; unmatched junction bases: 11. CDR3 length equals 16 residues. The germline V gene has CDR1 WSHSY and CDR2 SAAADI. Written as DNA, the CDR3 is TGCGCCAGCAGTGAGTTGTCGTCTAGCGGGAGTAGACAGCAGTTCTTC. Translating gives CASSELSSSGSRQQFF.